Given below is one T cell receptor (beta chain) in context. The antigen is not known. The sample is drawn from a study of radiotherapy plus CTLA-4 blockade in lung cancer. Study results and limitations: Among blood TCR repertoires after radiotherapy plus ipilimumab, tumor-derived clones expanded.

Between the trimmed V and J ends, which lost 2 bases and 4 bases, there was a span of 14 bases. The CDR3 has 15 residues. Germline V CDR1 and CDR2: MDHEN, SYDVKM. Sequencing used immunoSEQ multiplex PCR; TCRdb keeps in-frame clones, though not all of them. The table includes roughly 80,000 clones, 60% to 85% detected once. Focal radiation plus CTLA-4 blockade with ipilimumab was administered to patients who had chemo-refractory metastatic non-small-cell lung cancer. This TCR was sampled from a human donor with non-small cell lung cancer who had a partial response to radiotherapy plus ipilimumab. Some clones in this sample may be carry-over from other donors' samples. The chain couples TRBV28 to TRBJ1-1; D is ambiguous. The sequences come from peripheral blood, collected from a patient treated with radiotherapy plus ipilimumab. The CDR3 DNA reads as TGTGCCAGCAGTTTAAGTTCCGGGGTTTTCACTGAAGCTTTCTTT. Protein product: CASSLSSGVFTEAFF.